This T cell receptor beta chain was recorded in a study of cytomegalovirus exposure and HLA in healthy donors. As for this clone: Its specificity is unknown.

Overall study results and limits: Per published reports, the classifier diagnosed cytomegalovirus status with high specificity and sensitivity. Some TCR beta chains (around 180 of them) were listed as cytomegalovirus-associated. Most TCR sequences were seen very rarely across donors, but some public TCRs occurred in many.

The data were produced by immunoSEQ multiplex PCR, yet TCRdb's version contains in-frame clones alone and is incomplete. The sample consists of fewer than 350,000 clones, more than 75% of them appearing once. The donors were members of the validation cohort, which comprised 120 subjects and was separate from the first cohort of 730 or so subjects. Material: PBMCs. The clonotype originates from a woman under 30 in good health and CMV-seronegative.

The CDR3 sequence is CASKGPGRASGETQYF. DNA for the CDR3: TGCGCCAGCAAGGGTCCCGGGAGGGCTAGTGGAGAGACCCAGTACTTC. This chain connects TRBV5-1 to TRBJ2-5, with 8 nucleotides matching TRBD2. CDR1 and CDR2 (germline): SGHRS, YFSETQ. The CDR3 runs 16 residues. The junction had 14 bases not matched to a gene; V was cut back by 6 bases and J by 4 bases. Full variable domain (outside the CDR3, taken from reference TRBV5-1 and TRBJ2-5): KAGVTQTPRYLIKTRGQQVTLSCSPISGHRSVSWYQQTPGQGLQFLFEYFSETQRNKGNFPGRFSGRQFSNSRSEMNVSTLELGDSALYLCASKGPGRASGETQYFGPGTRLLVL.